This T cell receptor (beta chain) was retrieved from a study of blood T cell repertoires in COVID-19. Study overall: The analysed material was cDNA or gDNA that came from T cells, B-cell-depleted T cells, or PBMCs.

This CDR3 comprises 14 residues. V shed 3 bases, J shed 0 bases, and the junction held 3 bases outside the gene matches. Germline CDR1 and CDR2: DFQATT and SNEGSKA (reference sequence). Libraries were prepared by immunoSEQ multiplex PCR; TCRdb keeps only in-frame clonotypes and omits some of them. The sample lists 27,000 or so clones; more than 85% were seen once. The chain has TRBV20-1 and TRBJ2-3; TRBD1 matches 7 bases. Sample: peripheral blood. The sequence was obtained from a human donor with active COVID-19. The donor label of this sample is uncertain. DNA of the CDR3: TGCAGTGCTAGTAGGGGGCACAGCACAGATACGCAGTATTTT. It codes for CSASRGHSTDTQYF.